The rows below give T cell receptor beta chains drawn from one sample of a study of CD8+CD57+ T cells in acquired aplastic anemia. Each CDR3 protein gets one entry after TCRdb re-called the reads with MiXCR. The table has about 160,000 distinct CDR3 sequences, 45% to 50% seen once. Material: sorted CD4+, CD8+, or CD8+CD57+ T cells (not recorded which) from PBMCs. These receptor sequences come from a human donor with aplastic anemia. Each CDR3 is given with its conserved first and last residue. D genes are given only for firm matches. For some rows the clone size is stated as once, few or many, or as a class when expanded; others skip it.

d_call: -
clone_size: -
j_call: TRBJ1-6
v_call: TRBV7-3
cdr3_aa: CASSLRGTGSPLHF
cdr3_nt: TGTGCCAGCAGCTTAAGAGGGACCGGTTCACCCCTCCACTTT

d_call: TRBD2
clone_size: many
j_call: TRBJ2-7
v_call: TRBV11-2
cdr3_aa: CASSLPLAGISYEQYF
cdr3_nt: TGTGCCAGCAGCCTCCCACTAGCGGGGATATCCTACGAGCAGTACTTC

d_call: TRBD2
clone_size: many
j_call: TRBJ2-7
v_call: TRBV6-5
cdr3_aa: CASSYSSAAGAPYEQYF
cdr3_nt: TGTGCCAGCAGTTACTCAAGTGCGGCGGGAGCTCCCTACGAGCAGTACTTC

d_call: -
clone_size: -
j_call: TRBJ1-6
v_call: TRBV19
cdr3_aa: CASSIGVNSPLHF
cdr3_nt: TGTGCCAGTAGTATTGGTGTCAATTCACCCCTCCACTTT

d_call: -
clone_size: many
j_call: TRBJ1-6
v_call: TRBV28
cdr3_aa: CASSSAKGESPLHF
cdr3_nt: TGTGCCAGCAGTTCGGCCAAGGGGGAGTCACCCCTCCACTTT

d_call: -
clone_size: -
j_call: TRBJ1-2
v_call: TRBV24-1
cdr3_aa: CATSDESGGKDGYGYTF
cdr3_nt: TGTGCCACCAGTGATGAGAGCGGCGGAAAGGATGGCTATGGCTACACCTTC

d_call: TRBD2
clone_size: many
j_call: TRBJ2-7
v_call: TRBV20-1
cdr3_aa: CSVRLAGVGEQYF
cdr3_nt: TGCAGTGTCAGACTAGCGGGAGTCGGCGAGCAGTACTTC

d_call: TRBD1
clone_size: -
j_call: TRBJ1-1
v_call: TRBV5-6
cdr3_aa: CASRGDRGRTEAFF
cdr3_nt: TGTGCCAGCAGGGGGGACAGGGGGCGGACTGAAGCTTTCTTT

d_call: -
clone_size: few
j_call: TRBJ1-1
v_call: TRBV2
cdr3_aa: CASRPEYGNTEAFF
cdr3_nt: TGTGCCAGCAGGCCGGAGTACGGGAACACTGAAGCTTTCTTT

d_call: -
clone_size: -
j_call: TRBJ2-1
v_call: TRBV7-2
cdr3_aa: CASSSSSDYNEQFF
cdr3_nt: TGTGCCAGCAGCTCCTCCTCAGACTACAATGAGCAGTTCTTC

d_call: TRBD2
clone_size: -
j_call: TRBJ2-2
v_call: TRBV9
cdr3_aa: CASSVVEVGGSRSGELLF
cdr3_nt: TGTGCCAGCAGCGTAGTGGAGGTGGGCGGGAGTCGCTCCGGGGAGCTGCTTTTT

d_call: -
clone_size: -
j_call: TRBJ2-5
v_call: TRBV2
cdr3_aa: CASRSLGRAGETQYF
cdr3_nt: TGTGCCAGCCGCTCGCTGGGACGGGCGGGGGAGACCCAGTACTTC

d_call: TRBD1
clone_size: -
j_call: TRBJ2-7
v_call: TRBV20-1
cdr3_aa: CSARGGQGPKEQYF
cdr3_nt: TGCAGTGCTAGAGGGGGACAGGGCCCCAAGGAGCAGTACTTC

d_call: TRBD1
clone_size: many
j_call: TRBJ2-3
v_call: TRBV3-1
cdr3_aa: CASSRGTGESYTQYF
cdr3_nt: TGTGCCAGCAGCCGCGGGACAGGAGAATCATATACGCAGTATTTT

d_call: -
clone_size: many
j_call: TRBJ2-1
v_call: TRBV2
cdr3_aa: CASSEEDYEQFF
cdr3_nt: TGTGCCAGCAGTGAAGAGGATTATGAGCAGTTCTTC

d_call: -
clone_size: many
j_call: TRBJ2-2
v_call: TRBV25-1
cdr3_aa: CASEQRTGELFF
cdr3_nt: TGTGCCAGCGAACAGCGGACCGGGGAGCTGTTTTTT

d_call: TRBD1
clone_size: few
j_call: TRBJ1-6
v_call: TRBV5-4
cdr3_aa: CASSPRTGSNSPLHF
cdr3_nt: TGTGCCAGCAGCCCTAGGACAGGGAGTAATTCACCCCTCCACTTT

d_call: -
clone_size: many
j_call: TRBJ1-6
v_call: TRBV30
cdr3_aa: CAWGQGIPGSPLHF
cdr3_nt: TGTGCCTGGGGGCAGGGTATACCAGGGTCACCCCTCCACTTT

d_call: TRBD2
clone_size: -
j_call: TRBJ2-5
v_call: TRBV7-9
cdr3_aa: CASSPGGLAGGWETQYF
cdr3_nt: TGTGCCAGCAGCCCAGGGGGACTAGCGGGAGGATGGGAGACCCAGTACTTC

d_call: TRBD2
clone_size: few
j_call: TRBJ2-1
v_call: TRBV3-1
cdr3_aa: CASSQDFSGSSYNEQFF
cdr3_nt: TGTGCCAGCAGCCAAGATTTCAGCGGGAGCTCCTACAATGAGCAGTTCTTC

d_call: -
clone_size: -
j_call: TRBJ2-3
v_call: TRBV7-6
cdr3_aa: CASSIGSVSSTDTQYF
cdr3_nt: TGTGCCAGCAGCATAGGATCCGTCAGCTCCACAGATACGCAGTATTTT

d_call: -
clone_size: -
j_call: TRBJ2-3
v_call: TRBV7-9
cdr3_aa: CASSPLGDTQYF
cdr3_nt: TGTGCCAGCAGCCCTTTGGGAGATACGCAGTATTTT

d_call: TRBD2
clone_size: -
j_call: TRBJ2-7
v_call: TRBV20-1
cdr3_aa: CSARTSGAYEQYF
cdr3_nt: TGCAGTGCTAGGACTAGCGGAGCCTACGAGCAGTACTTT

d_call: TRBD2
clone_size: -
j_call: TRBJ2-1
v_call: TRBV25-1
cdr3_aa: CASSELGLAGEIDNEQFF
cdr3_nt: TGTGCCAGCAGTGAACTGGGACTAGCGGGAGAGATTGACAATGAGCAGTTCTTC